The 24 T cell receptor beta chains listed next were all sequenced from one sample in a study of T cell repertoires in cytomegalovirus infection. TCRdb called the reads again in MiXCR, with one record for every CDR3 protein. The table records some 500,000 distinct CDR3 sequences, 33% of them present only once. Antigens for these TCRs are unknown. The sequenced sample was cultured PBMCs, obtained from culture after CMV antigen stimulation. These receptors all come from a human donor in good health (CMV status not recorded). Some clones in this sample may be carry-over from other donors' samples.

A few counts support this clonotype. This chain connects TRBV29-1 to TRBJ2-3, with TRBD2 matching 7 bases. The CDR3 sequence is 15 residues long. Germline CDR1 reads SQVTM; CDR2 reads ANQGSEA. With 0 bases clipped from V and 0 bases from J, the junction kept 3 bases outside the gene matches. CDR3 region: CSVEEGRGSTDTQYF. DNA for the CDR3: TGCAGCGTTGAAGAGGGGAGGGGAAGCACAGATACGCAGTATTTT.

This clonotype has just a few counts. CDR3 in amino acids: CASSFTSFYSYNEQFF. In DNA, the CDR3 is TGTGCCAGCAGCTTTACAAGCTTCTACTCCTACAATGAGCAGTTCTTC. The chain uses TRBV7-9 and TRBJ2-1; the D is unclear. CDR3 length: 16 residues. The germline V and J ends were trimmed by 3 bases and 0 bases, with 12 bases remaining between them. Per germline, CDR1 SEHNR and CDR2 FQNEAQ (reference sequence).

The chain employs TRBV10-3 and TRBJ2-7, with D perhaps matching TRBD2 (6 bases). CDR1 and CDR2 from the germline V gene are ENHRY and SYGVKD. This CDR3 is built from 17 residues. V lost 0 bases and J 4 bases, leaving 19 bases between the germline ends. The CDR3 DNA follows: TGTGCCATCAGTGAGTCTACCGGCGTCACTAGCAGATACGAGCAGTACTTC. Its translation: CAISESTGVTSRYEQYF.

The V and J genes are TRBV27 and TRBJ2-4, with D possibly TRBD1 on 5 matching bases. The CDR3 covers 14 residues. From germline, CDR1 is MNHEY and CDR2 SMNVEV (reference sequence). V lost 5 bases, J lost 8 bases, and 16 bases lay in between. The CDR3 DNA follows: TGTGCCAGCAGTCCCCGGCCTGGGGCGGACATTCAGTACTTC. Amino acids: CASSPRPGADIQYF.

The sample holds one count of this clonotype. This chain uses TRBV24-1 with TRBJ2-3; D is ambiguous. The CDR3 runs to 14 residues. CDR1 and CDR2 (germline): KGHDR, SFDVKD. V dropped 11 bases and J dropped 2 bases, with 16 bases sitting between them. CDR3 sequence: CASQKRDPTDTQYF. CDR3 bases: TGTGCCAGCCAAAAGCGCGACCCCACAGATACGCAGTATTTT.

The chain joins TRBV6-2 or TRBV6-3 to TRBJ2-7; 9 bases align to TRBD1. Trimming took 6 bases from V and 2 from J; bases not matched to a gene: 8. This CDR3 region has 15 residues. Germline CDR1 and CDR2: MNHEY and SVGEGT. CDR3 protein: CASSPPRDRAYEQYF. CDR3 DNA: TGTGCCAGCAGCCCCCCCCGGGACAGGGCCTACGAGCAGTACTTC.

This chain connects TRBV7-6 to TRBJ1-2, with unresolved D. CDR1 and CDR2 (germline): SGHVS, FNYEAQ. There are 13 residues in the CDR3. V shed 2 bases and J shed 8 bases, with 12 bases lying between them. The CDR3 protein is CASSLSPGLGYTF. CDR3 sequence (DNA): TGTGCCAGCAGCTTATCACCCGGCTTAGGCTACACCTTC.

The chain joins TRBV9 to TRBJ2-5; 10 bases are a match to TRBD2. Germline V CDR1 and CDR2: SGDLS, YYNGEE. This CDR3 spans 16 amino acids. V lost 0 bases to trimming and J lost 5 bases; unmatched junction nucleotides: 7. As DNA, the CDR3 is TGTGCCAGCAGCGTAGATAGCGGGAGGCTGGGGGAGACCCAGTACTTC. This codes for CASSVDSGRLGETQYF.

The chain employs TRBV28 and TRBJ2-7; no clear D gene. The CDR3 consists of 15 residues. V was clipped by 7 bases and J by 0 bases, with 16 bases between them. Germline assignment: CDR1 MDHEN and CDR2 SYDVKM. The CDR3 here is CASKTADASSYEQYV. The CDR3 DNA follows: TGTGCCAGCAAGACCGCGGACGCGAGCTCCTACGAGCAGTACGTC.

This clonotype was observed a few times. The rearrangement links TRBV28 to TRBJ1-5; D gene ambiguous. V was clipped by 1 base and J by 2 bases, with 18 bases between them. CDR3 size: 18 residues. Germline loops: CDR1 MDHEN, CDR2 SYDVKM. The CDR3, as DNA: TGTGCCAGCAGTTTATCTTGGAGTCGGATCGGGGGCAATCAGCCCCAGCATTTT. Translating gives CASSLSWSRIGGNQPQHF.

The V and J genes are TRBV9 and TRBJ2-5, with 13 bases identical to TRBD2. Germline-derived CDR1 and CDR2 are SGDLS and YYNGEE. The junction had 3 bases not matched to a gene; V was cut back by 0 bases and J by 1 base. CDR3 length equals 17 residues. The CDR3 protein is CASSVGTSGSLQETQYF. The CDR3 DNA follows: TGTGCCAGCAGCGTAGGGACTAGCGGGAGTCTCCAAGAGACCCAGTACTTC.

The rearrangement links TRBV28 to TRBJ2-5; 10 bases agree with TRBD2. Trimming at V came to 6 bases and at J to 2 bases, leaving 6 bases not matched to a gene. The CDR3 spans 15 residues. The germline gives CDR1 MDHEN, CDR2 SYDVKM. This chain's CDR3 is CASSLGLADQETQYF. CDR3 bases: TGTGCCAGCAGCTTAGGACTAGCGGATCAAGAGACCCAGTACTTC.

This sequence joins TRBV25-1 and TRBJ1-3; D is undetermined. The CDR3 totals 14 residues. CDR1 is MGHDK and CDR2 is SYGVNS in the germline V gene. V dropped 3 bases and J dropped 4 bases, with 10 bases sitting between them. The CDR3 reads CASSDGRIGNTIYF. DNA of the CDR3: TGTGCCAGCAGTGATGGGCGAATAGGAAACACCATATATTTT.

This clonotype came up a few times. V and J are TRBV6-2 or TRBV6-3 and TRBJ2-3; possible D gene TRBD2, 5 bases. CDR1 and CDR2 (germline): MNHEY, SVGEGT. V was pared by 5 bases and J by 0 bases, with 15 bases between. The CDR3 length is 16 residues. The CDR3 DNA reads TGTGCCAGCAGTGAATGGAGCGGTTCTAGCACAGATACGCAGTATTTT. This encodes CASSEWSGSSTDTQYF.

This clonotype was detected only a few times. The V gene is TRBV11-2, the J gene TRBJ2-2; 9 positions agree with TRBD1. CDR3 length: 18 residues. Trimming at V came to 1 base and at J to 3 bases, leaving 9 bases not matched to a gene. Looked up from germline, CDR1 is SGHAT and CDR2 is FQNNGV. The CDR3 reads CASSLGFDRGTDTGELFF. The CDR3, as DNA: TGTGCCAGCAGCTTAGGGTTCGACAGGGGGACGGACACCGGGGAGCTGTTTTTT. Full variable domain (outside the CDR3, taken from reference TRBV11-2 and TRBJ2-2): EAGVAQSPRYKIIEKRQSVAFWCNPISGHATLYWYQQILGQGPKLLIQFQNNGVVDDSQLPKDRFSAERLKGVDSTLKIQPAKLEDSAVYLCASSLGFDRGTDTGELFFGEGSRLTVL.

DNA of the CDR3: TGTGCCAGCAGCCAAGAGGGACATGCCGATCAGCCCCAGCATTTT. Residues: CASSQEGHADQPQHF. J is TRBJ1-5 and V is TRBV3-1, with D possibly being TRBD1 (6 bases). This CDR3 has 15 amino acids. The V and J ends lost 0 bases and 5 bases respectively, with 11 bases between them. The germline V gene has CDR1 LGHDT and CDR2 YNNKEL (reference sequence).

V gene TRBV7-2 combines with J gene TRBJ2-1, with 8 bases lining up with TRBD2. V was clipped by 3 bases and J by 8 bases; unmatched bases: 15. The CDR3 contains 17 residues. Germline lookup yields CDR1 SGHTA and CDR2 FQGNSA. CDR3 in amino acids: CASSLWGQAPGGDEQFF. Written as DNA, the CDR3 is TGTGCCAGCAGCTTGTGGGGTCAAGCGCCCGGGGGGGATGAGCAGTTCTTC.

The gene calls are TRBV20-1 and TRBJ1-1, with D perhaps TRBD1 (6 bases). Trimming took off 5 bases at V and 3 bases at J, with 13 bases between the two ends. Germline V CDR1 and CDR2: DFQATT, SNEGSKA (reference sequence). The CDR3 sequence is 13 residues long. The CDR3 sequence is CSAPTGLDTEAFF. The CDR3 bases are TGCAGTGCTCCAACAGGGTTGGACACTGAAGCTTTCTTT.

The chain employs TRBV7-8 and TRBJ2-7; TRBD2 matches 13 bases. V shed 6 bases, J shed 2 bases, and the junction held 10 bases outside the gene matches. Per the germline V gene, CDR1 is SGHVS and CDR2 is FQNEAQ. The CDR3 extends over 17 amino acids. Here the CDR3 reads CASRRDGGLAGTYEQYF. The CDR3 DNA reads TGTGCCAGCAGGAGGGACGGGGGACTAGCGGGAACCTACGAGCAGTACTTC.

The J gene is TRBJ1-2, the V gene TRBV19, with 8 bases lining up with TRBD1. The J segment lost 5 bases and the V segment lost 5 bases, leaving 22 bases of the junction unmatched. The CDR3 is 19 amino acids. Germline V gives CDR1 LNHDA, CDR2 SQIVND (reference sequence). The CDR3 DNA follows: TGTGCCAGTAGTCGACATCTTAACCTGGAAGGACAGGGAGGGTATGGCTACACCTTC. Translation: CASSRHLNLEGQGGYGYTF.

This clonotype appeared many times. The rearrangement joins TRBV7-2 to TRBJ1-1; D may be TRBD1 (6 bases). The ends were cut back, 2 bases at V and 1 base at J, with 11 bases in the middle. CDR3 length: 15 amino acids. Germline V gene data show CDR1 as SGHTA and CDR2 as FQGNSA. The CDR3: CASSLLKGGNTEAFF. CDR3 DNA: TGTGCCAGCAGCTTACTCAAGGGGGGGAACACTGAAGCTTTCTTT.

This chain uses TRBV12-3 or TRBV12-4 with TRBJ1-6; maybe TRBD1 (5 bases). The CDR3 is 17 amino acids. The germline V and J ends were trimmed by 6 bases and 6 bases, with 21 bases remaining between them. CDR3 protein: CASRWGDARSPNSPLHF. The CDR3 region has the DNA TGTGCCAGCAGGTGGGGGGACGCCCGCTCACCTAATTCACCCCTCCACTTT.

The chain combines TRBV5-6 with TRBJ2-2, with 9 bases identical to TRBD2. Germline lookup yields CDR1 SGHDT and CDR2 YYEEEE. V lost 7 bases, J lost 6 bases, and 16 bases stayed unmatched. The CDR3 totals 17 residues. The CDR3 DNA sequence: TGTGCCAGCTCAACTCCGCTTAGCGGGAGATTCCCCGGGGAGCTGTTTTTT. This encodes CASSTPLSGRFPGELFF.

This clonotype was counted a few times. The gene calls are TRBV7-6 and TRBJ2-1, with TRBD2 identical over 11 bases. V lost 5 bases to trimming and J lost 0 bases; unmatched junction nucleotides: 12. CDR3 length: 19 residues. Germline V gene sequence: CDR1 SGHVS, CDR2 FNYEAQ. The CDR3 protein is CASSPRLAGSGGSYNEQFF. DNA for the CDR3: TGTGCCAGCAGCCCTCGACTAGCGGGAAGCGGCGGCTCCTACAATGAGCAGTTCTTC.